This TCR beta chain was sequenced in a study of T cells after yellow fever vaccination. Template-switching 5'RACE yielded the TCR cDNA; a universal primer site and UMIs were added in the process. Via MiXCR, TCRdb re-called the 5' RACE reads, giving one row per CDR3 protein. The sample has 250,000 or so distinct CDR3 sequences; 3.6% are singletons. This clonotype was counted at least ten times. Trimming pared 2 bases from V and 7 bases from J, leaving 11 bases between. Germline V CDR1 and CDR2: MNHEY, SMNVEV (reference sequence). The CDR3 is 13 amino acids. The sequence came from a young man who received the YFV17D yellow fever vaccine. The rearrangement uses TRBV27 and TRBJ2-5; D remains unclear. The sequencing here drew on PBMCs, taken 15 days after the yellow fever booster vaccination. The CDR3 is CASSLRLSRTQYF. The CDR3 coding sequence is TGTGCCAGCAGTTTACGACTTAGCCGGACCCAGTACTTC.